These 16 T cell receptor beta chains came from one sample sequenced in a study of cytomegalovirus exposure and HLA in healthy donors. Primers: 60 Vbeta forward and 13 Jbeta reverse. Sequenced by immunoSEQ multiplex PCR; TCRdb stores in-frame clones only, minus some. The top ten hold almost 8% of the sample, which has 250,000 or so clones, 70% to 90% seen once. The sample consisted of PBMCs. The source is a woman aged 55-70 years in good health and CMV-seropositive.

V usage is TRBV29-1 and J usage is TRBJ2-5; possibly TRBD2 for D (5 bases). Trimming took off 1 base at V and 5 bases at J, with 17 bases between the two ends. Germline loops: CDR1 SQVTM, CDR2 ANQGSEA. The CDR3 length is 15 residues. CDR3 sequence: CSVEGGWTFRETQYF. Written as DNA, the CDR3 is TGCAGCGTTGAAGGCGGGTGGACTTTCCGGGAGACCCAGTACTTC.

The chain links TRBV7-9 to TRBJ1-3; the D gene is possibly TRBD1 (5 bases). V was cut by 8 bases and J by 0 bases, with 14 bases left in between. CDR3 size: 15 residues. Germline V gene lookup returns CDR1 SEHNR and CDR2 FQNEAQ (reference sequence). The CDR3: CASRDSEPSGNTIYF. The DNA for the CDR3 is TGTGCCAGCCGGGACTCCGAACCCTCTGGAAACACCATATATTTT. The full variable domain, completed using reference TRBV7-9 and TRBJ1-3, is DTGVSQNPRHKITKRGQNVTFRCDPISEHNRLYWYRQTLGQGPEFLTYFQNEAQLEKSRLLSDRFSAERPKGSFSTLEIQRTEQGDSAMYLCASRDSEPSGNTIYFGEGSWLTVV.

This clone was seen more than once but under ten times. This chain links TRBV7-9 with TRBJ2-7; 9 positions agree with TRBD1. CDR1 is SEHNR and CDR2 is FQNEAQ in the germline V gene (reference sequence). The CDR3 runs 14 residues. V lost 5 bases, J lost 5 bases, and 7 bases stayed unmatched. CDR3 bases: TGTGCCAGCAGCCGGACAGGGGTTGACCACGAGCAGTACTTC. Translation: CASSRTGVDHEQYF.

The V gene is TRBV6-5, the J gene TRBJ1-4, with unresolved D. Germline CDR1 and CDR2: MNHEY and SVGAGI. V was trimmed by 2 bases and J by 3 bases, leaving 10 bases between them. The CDR3 has 15 residues. CDR3 sequence: CASSYGGFSNEKLFF. DNA for the CDR3: TGTGCCAGCAGTTACGGAGGGTTCTCTAATGAAAAACTGTTTTTT.

The gene calls are TRBV18 and TRBJ1-3, with 8 positions matching TRBD1. The germline V gene has CDR1 KGHSH and CDR2 LQKENI. The V and J ends lost 1 base and 0 bases, in that order; junction bases with no gene match: 8. The CDR3 loop spans 18 amino acids. The DNA of the CDR3 is TGTGCCAGCTCACCACTTACTCCGGGACAGGACTCTGGAAACACCATATATTTT. As protein: CASSPLTPGQDSGNTIYF.

This chain connects TRBV5-6 to TRBJ1-5; weak D call: TRBD1 (5 bases). The germline gives CDR1 SGHDT, CDR2 YYEEEE. Trimming took 2 bases from V and 0 from J, leaving 9 bases between them. This CDR3 has 15 residues. The CDR3 bases are TGTGCCAGCAGCTTAGGACATCTTAGCAATCAGCCCCAGCATTTT. Translating gives CASSLGHLSNQPQHF.

The rearrangement uses TRBV21-1 and TRBJ1-5; the table's D call, TRBD1, was not checked against the DNA. TRBV21-1 is a known pseudogene. This CDR3 is 17 amino acids long. In DNA, the CDR3 is TGTGCCAGCAGCCAAATGGGGACAGTTCATAGCAATCAGCCCCAGCATTTT. It encodes CASSQMGTVHSNQPQHF.

The rearrangement links TRBV2 to TRBJ1-5, with 7 bases fitting TRBD1. The germline gives CDR1 SNHLY, CDR2 FYNNEI. The CDR3 is 13 amino acids. V lost 6 bases, J lost 7 bases, and 6 bases stayed unmatched. CDR3 sequence (DNA): TGTGCCAGCAGCGCCGACAGGGACCAGCCCCAGCATTTT. Protein: CASSADRDQPQHF.

This chain uses TRBV5-1 with TRBJ2-7, with D possibly TRBD1 on 6 matching bases. Between the trimmed V and J ends, which lost 0 bases and 5 bases, there was a span of 12 bases. Germline-derived CDR1 and CDR2 are SGHRS and YFSETQ. The CDR3 contains 14 residues. CDR3 coding DNA: TGCGCCAGCAGCTTGGTACAGGGTCCGAACGAGCAGTACTTC. Amino acids: CASSLVQGPNEQYF. The variable domain in full, with the rest retrieved from reference TRBV5-1 and TRBJ2-7, is KAGVTQTPRYLIKTRGQQVTLSCSPISGHRSVSWYQQTPGQGLQFLFEYFSETQRNKGNFPGRFSGRQFSNSRSEMNVSTLELGDSALYLCASSLVQGPNEQYFGPGTRLTVT.

CDR3 protein: CASSLGQASSYNSPLHF. Here the CDR3 DNA reads TGTGCCAGCAGCTTAGGACAGGCGAGCTCCTATAATTCACCCCTCCACTTT. The V and J genes are TRBV13 and TRBJ1-6; a weak D match, TRBD1 (5 bases). There are 17 residues in the CDR3. Per germline, CDR1 PRHDT and CDR2 FYEKMQ (reference sequence). Trimming took 0 bases from V and 0 from J, leaving 9 bases between them. Variable domain in full (rest from reference TRBV13 and TRBJ1-6): AAGVIQSPRHLIKEKRETATLKCYPIPRHDTVYWYQQGPGQDPQFLISFYEKMQSDKGSIPDRFSAQQFSDYHSELNMSSLELGDSALYFCASSLGQASSYNSPLHFGNGTRLTVT.

CDR3 loop: CASSVGGMDYEQYF. For the CDR3, the DNA is TGTGCCAGCAGCGTTGGGGGCATGGACTACGAGCAGTACTTC. The V gene is TRBV9, the J gene TRBJ2-7, with a possible D match to TRBD1 (6 bases). The germline V and J ends were trimmed by 2 bases and 3 bases, with 12 bases remaining between them. Germline lookup yields CDR1 SGDLS and CDR2 YYNGEE. This CDR3 contains 14 residues. The entire variable domain, with the rest obtained from reference TRBV9 and TRBJ2-7, is as follows: DSGVTQTPKHLITATGQRVTLRCSPRSGDLSVYWYQQSLDQGLQFLIQYYNGEERAKGNILERFSAQQFPDLHSELNLSSLELGDSALYFCASSVGGMDYEQYFGPGTRLTVT.

J is TRBJ2-1 and V is TRBV6-1, with TRBD1 matching 9 bases. Germline CDR1 and CDR2: MNHNS and SASEGT. The CDR3 totals 15 residues. The V gene end was trimmed by 5 bases and the J gene end by 1 base; junction bases not matched to a gene: 3. The CDR3 DNA reads TGTGCCAGCAGTACGACAGGGGGATCCTACAATGAGCAGTTCTTC. Protein product: CASSTTGGSYNEQFF.

The CDR3 sequence is CASSIQGNEAFF. As DNA, the CDR3 is TGTGCCAGCAGTATCCAGGGGAATGAAGCTTTCTTT. The V and J genes are TRBV6-5 and TRBJ1-1, with D perhaps matching TRBD1 (6 bases). Trimming took off 5 bases at V and 7 bases at J, with 11 bases between the two ends. Germline-derived CDR1 and CDR2 are MNHEY and SVGAGI. CDR3 length equals 12 residues.

This chain joins TRBV5-1 and TRBJ2-7, with 8 nucleotides matching TRBD2. The CDR3 is made up of 16 amino acids. The V segment lost 0 bases and the J segment 4 bases; nucleotides outside the gene matches: 9. CDR1 and CDR2 from the germline V gene are SGHRS and YFSETQ. The CDR3 region has the DNA TGCGCCAGCAGCTTGGAGATCGGGAGGGGGGGGTACGAGCAGTACTTC. This translates into CASSLEIGRGGYEQYF.

Only one count was recorded for this clone. This chain links TRBV5-1 with TRBJ2-4; TRBD1 agrees at 8 bases. The CDR3 length is 17 residues. Trimming cost V 2 bases and J 0 bases; bases outside gene matches: 7. Germline CDR1 reads SGHRS; CDR2 reads YFSETQ. The CDR3: CASSFRQGNLAKNIQYF. Here the CDR3 DNA reads TGCGCCAGCAGCTTCAGACAGGGGAACCTAGCCAAAAACATTCAGTACTTC.

This chain links TRBV5-1 with TRBJ1-1; D is unresolved. Germline V gives CDR1 SGHRS, CDR2 YFSETQ. Trimming took 5 bases from V and 4 from J, leaving 15 bases between them. CDR3 length: 14 amino acids. CDR3 in DNA: TGCGCCAGCAGGGATACTCGAGGTATCACTGAAGCTTTCTTT. Its translation: CASRDTRGITEAFF.